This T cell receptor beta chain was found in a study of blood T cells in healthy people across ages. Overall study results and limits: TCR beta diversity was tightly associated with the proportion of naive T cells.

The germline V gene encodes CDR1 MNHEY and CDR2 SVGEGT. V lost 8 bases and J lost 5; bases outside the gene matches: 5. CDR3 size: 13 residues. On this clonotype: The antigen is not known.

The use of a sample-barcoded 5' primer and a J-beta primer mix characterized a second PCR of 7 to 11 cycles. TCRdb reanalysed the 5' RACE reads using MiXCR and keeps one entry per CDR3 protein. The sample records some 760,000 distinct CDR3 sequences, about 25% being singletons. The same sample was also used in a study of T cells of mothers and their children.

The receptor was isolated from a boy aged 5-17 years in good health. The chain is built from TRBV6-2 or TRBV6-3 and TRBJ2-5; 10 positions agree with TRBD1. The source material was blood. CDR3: CASSGTGDETQYF. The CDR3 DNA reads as TGTGCCAGCTCCGGGACAGGGGACGAGACCCAGTACTTC.